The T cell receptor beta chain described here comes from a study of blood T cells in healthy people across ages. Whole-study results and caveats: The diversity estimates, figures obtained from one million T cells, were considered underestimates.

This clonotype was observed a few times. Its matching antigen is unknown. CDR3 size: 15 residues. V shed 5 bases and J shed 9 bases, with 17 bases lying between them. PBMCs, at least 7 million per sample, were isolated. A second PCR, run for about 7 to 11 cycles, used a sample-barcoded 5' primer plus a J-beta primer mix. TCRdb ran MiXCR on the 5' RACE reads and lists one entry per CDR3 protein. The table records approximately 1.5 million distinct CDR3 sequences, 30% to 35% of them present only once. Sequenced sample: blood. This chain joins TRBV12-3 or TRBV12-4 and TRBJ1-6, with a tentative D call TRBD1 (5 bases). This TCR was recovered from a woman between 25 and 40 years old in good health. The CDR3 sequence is CASSGDSLSGSPLHF. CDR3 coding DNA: TGTGCCAGCAGTGGCGACAGTCTCAGTGGTTCACCCCTCCACTTT.